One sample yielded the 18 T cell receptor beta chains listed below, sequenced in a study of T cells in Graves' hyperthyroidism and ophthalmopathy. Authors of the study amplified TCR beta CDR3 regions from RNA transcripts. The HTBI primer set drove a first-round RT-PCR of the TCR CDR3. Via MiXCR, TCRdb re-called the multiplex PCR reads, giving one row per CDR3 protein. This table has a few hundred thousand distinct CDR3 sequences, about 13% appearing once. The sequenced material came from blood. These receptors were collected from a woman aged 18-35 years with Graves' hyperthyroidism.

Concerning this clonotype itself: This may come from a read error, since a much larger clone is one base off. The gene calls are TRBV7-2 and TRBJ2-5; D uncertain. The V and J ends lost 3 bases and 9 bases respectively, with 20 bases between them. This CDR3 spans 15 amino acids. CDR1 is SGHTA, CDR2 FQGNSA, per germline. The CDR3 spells CASSFGQVTQFAQYF. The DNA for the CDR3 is TGTGCCAGCAGCTTTGGGCAGGTCACTCAGTTCGCCCAGTACTTC.

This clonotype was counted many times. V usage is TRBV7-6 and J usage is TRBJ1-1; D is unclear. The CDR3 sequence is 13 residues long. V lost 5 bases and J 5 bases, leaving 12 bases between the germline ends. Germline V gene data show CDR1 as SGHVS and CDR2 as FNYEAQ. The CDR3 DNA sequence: TGTGCCAGCAGCCGACCGCCGAGTACTGAAGCTTTCTTT. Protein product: CASSRPPSTEAFF.

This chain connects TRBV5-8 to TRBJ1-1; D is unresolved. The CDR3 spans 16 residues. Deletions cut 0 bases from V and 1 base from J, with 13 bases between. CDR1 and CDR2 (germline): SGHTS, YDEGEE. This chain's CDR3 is CASSLGAARPNTEAFF. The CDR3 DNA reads TGTGCCAGCAGCTTGGGAGCAGCCAGGCCGAACACTGAAGCTTTCTTT. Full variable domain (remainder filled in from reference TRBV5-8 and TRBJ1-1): EAGVTQSPTHLIKTRGQQATLRCSPISGHTSVYWYQQALGLGLQFLLWYDEGEERNRGNFPPRFSGRQFPNYSSELNVNALELEDSALYLCASSLGAARPNTEAFFGQGTRLTVV.

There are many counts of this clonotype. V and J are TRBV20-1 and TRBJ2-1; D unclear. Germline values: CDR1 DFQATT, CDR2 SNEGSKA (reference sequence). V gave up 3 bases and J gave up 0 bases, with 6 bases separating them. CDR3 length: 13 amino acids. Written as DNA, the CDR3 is TGCAGTGCTAGTGGTAACTCCTACAATGAGCAGTTCTTC. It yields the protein CSASGNSYNEQFF.

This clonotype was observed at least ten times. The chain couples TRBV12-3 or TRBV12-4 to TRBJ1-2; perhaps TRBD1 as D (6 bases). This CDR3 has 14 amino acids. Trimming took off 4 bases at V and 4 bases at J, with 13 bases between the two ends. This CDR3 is CASSSAGVSYGYTF. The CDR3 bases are TGTGCCAGCAGTTCAGCAGGGGTGAGCTATGGCTACACCTTC.

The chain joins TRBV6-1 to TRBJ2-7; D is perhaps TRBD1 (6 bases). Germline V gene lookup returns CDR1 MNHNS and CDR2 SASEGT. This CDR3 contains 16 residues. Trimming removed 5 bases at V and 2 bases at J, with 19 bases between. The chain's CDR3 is CASSQLLGGDTYEQYF. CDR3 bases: TGTGCCAGCAGTCAGCTTTTGGGTGGGGACACCTACGAGCAGTACTTC.

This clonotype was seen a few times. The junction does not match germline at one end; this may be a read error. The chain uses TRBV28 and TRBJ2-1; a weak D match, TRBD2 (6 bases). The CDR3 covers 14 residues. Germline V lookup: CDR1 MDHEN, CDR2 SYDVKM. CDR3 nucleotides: TGTGCCGGCAGTTTAGATAGCGGAAACAATGAGCAGTTCTTC. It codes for CAGSLDSGNNEQFF. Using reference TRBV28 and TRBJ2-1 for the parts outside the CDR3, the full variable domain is DVKVTQSSRYLVKRTGEKVFLECVQDMDHENMFWYRQDPGLGLRLIYFSYDVKMKEKGDIPEGYSVSREKKERFSLILESASTNQTSMYLCAGSLDSGNNEQFFGPGTRLTVL.

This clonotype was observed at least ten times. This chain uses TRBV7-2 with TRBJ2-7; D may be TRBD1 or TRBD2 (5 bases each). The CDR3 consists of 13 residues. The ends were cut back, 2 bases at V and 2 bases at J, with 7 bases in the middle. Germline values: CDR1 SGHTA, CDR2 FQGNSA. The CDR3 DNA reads TGTGCCAGCAGCTTACTGGGGGCCTACGAGCAGTACTTC. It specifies CASSLLGAYEQYF.

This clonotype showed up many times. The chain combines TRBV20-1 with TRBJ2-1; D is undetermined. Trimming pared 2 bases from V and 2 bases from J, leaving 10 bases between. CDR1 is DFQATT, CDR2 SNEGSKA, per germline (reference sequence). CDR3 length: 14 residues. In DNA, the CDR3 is TGCAGTGCTAGATCTACAGCCGCCTACAATGAGCAGTTCTTC. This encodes CSARSTAAYNEQFF.

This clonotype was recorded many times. DNA for the CDR3: TGTGCCAGCAGTCCCTCCGACGGGTCCACCGGGGAGCTGTTTTTT. The encoded protein is CASSPSDGSTGELFF. The V gene is TRBV28, the J gene TRBJ2-2; D is ambiguous. This CDR3 spans 15 amino acids. The germline V and J ends were trimmed by 5 bases and 4 bases, with 14 bases remaining between them. In germline, CDR1 is MDHEN, CDR2 SYDVKM.

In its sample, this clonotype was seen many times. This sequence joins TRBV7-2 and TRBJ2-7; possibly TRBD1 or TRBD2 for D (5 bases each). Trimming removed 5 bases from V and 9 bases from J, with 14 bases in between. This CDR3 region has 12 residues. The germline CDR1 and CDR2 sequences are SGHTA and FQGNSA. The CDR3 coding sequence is TGTGCCAGCAGCCCTGACGGGGCAGGGCAGTACTTC. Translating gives CASSPDGAGQYF.

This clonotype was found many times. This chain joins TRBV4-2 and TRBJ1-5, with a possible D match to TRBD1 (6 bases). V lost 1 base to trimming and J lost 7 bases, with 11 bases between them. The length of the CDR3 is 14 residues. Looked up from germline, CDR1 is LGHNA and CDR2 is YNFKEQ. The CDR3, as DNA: TGTGCCAGCAGCCAAGGTCAGGGGCAACAGCCCCAGCATTTT. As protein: CASSQGQGQQPQHF.

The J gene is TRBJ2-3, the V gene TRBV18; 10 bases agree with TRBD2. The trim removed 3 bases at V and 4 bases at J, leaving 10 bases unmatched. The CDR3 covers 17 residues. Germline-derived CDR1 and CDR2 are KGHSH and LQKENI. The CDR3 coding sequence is TGTGCCAGCTCACCCACGTCTAGCGGGAGCAAGGCAGATACGCAGTATTTT. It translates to CASSPTSSGSKADTQYF.

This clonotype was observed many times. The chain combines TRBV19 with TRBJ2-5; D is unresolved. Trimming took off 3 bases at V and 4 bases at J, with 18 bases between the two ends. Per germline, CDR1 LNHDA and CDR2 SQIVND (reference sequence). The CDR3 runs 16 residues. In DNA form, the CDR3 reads TGTGCCAGTAGTATGGACGGTTCCATGATAGGAGAGACCCAGTACTTC. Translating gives CASSMDGSMIGETQYF.

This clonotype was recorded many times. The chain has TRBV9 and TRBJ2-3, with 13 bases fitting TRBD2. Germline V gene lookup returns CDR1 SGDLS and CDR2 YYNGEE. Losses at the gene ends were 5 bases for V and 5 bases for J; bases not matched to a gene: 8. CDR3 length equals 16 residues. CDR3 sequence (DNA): TGTGCCAGCAGACCCTGGACTAGCGGGGGCGGAGATACGCAGTATTTT. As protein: CASRPWTSGGGDTQYF.

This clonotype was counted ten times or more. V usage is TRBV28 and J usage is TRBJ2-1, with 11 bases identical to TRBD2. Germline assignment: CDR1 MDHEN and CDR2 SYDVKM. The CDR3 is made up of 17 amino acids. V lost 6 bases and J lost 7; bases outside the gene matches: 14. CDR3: CASSPPVGTSGRNEQFF. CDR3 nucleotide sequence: TGTGCCAGCAGCCCTCCGGTCGGAACTAGCGGGAGAAATGAGCAGTTCTTC. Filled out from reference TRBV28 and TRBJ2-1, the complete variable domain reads DVKVTQSSRYLVKRTGEKVFLECVQDMDHENMFWYRQDPGLGLRLIYFSYDVKMKEKGDIPEGYSVSREKKERFSLILESASTNQTSMYLCASSPPVGTSGRNEQFFGPGTRLTVL.

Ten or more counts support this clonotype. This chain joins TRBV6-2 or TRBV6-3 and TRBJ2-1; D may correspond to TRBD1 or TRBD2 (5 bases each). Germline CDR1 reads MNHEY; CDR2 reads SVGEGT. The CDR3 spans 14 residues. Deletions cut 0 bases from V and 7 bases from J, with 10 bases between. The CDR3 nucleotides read TGTGCCAGCAGTTACTCGATAGAGGGGAATGAGCAGTTCTTC. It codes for CASSYSIEGNEQFF.

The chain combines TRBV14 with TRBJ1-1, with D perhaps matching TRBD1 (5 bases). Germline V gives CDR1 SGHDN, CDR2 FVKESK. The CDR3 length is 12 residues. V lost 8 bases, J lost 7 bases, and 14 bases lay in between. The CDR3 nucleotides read TGTGCCAGCGTGGGGGGGGGGTATGAAGCTTTCTTT. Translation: CASVGGGYEAFF. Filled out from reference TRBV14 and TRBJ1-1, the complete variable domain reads EAGVTQFPSHSVIEKGQTVTLRCDPISGHDNLYWYRRVMGKEIKFLLHFVKESKQDESGMPNNRFLAERTGGTYSTLKVQPAELEDSGVYFCASVGGGYEAFFGQGTRLTVV.